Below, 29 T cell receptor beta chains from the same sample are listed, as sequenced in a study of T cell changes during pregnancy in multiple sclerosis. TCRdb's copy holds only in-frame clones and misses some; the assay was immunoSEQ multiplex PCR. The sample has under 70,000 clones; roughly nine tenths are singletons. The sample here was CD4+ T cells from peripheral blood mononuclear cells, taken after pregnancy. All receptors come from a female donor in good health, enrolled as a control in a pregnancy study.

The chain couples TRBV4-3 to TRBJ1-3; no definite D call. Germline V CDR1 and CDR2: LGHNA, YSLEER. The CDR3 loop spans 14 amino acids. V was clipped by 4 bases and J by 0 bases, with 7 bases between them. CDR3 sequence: CASSLVGSGNTIYF. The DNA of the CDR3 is TGCGCCAGCAGCCTAGTTGGCTCTGGAAACACCATATATTTT.

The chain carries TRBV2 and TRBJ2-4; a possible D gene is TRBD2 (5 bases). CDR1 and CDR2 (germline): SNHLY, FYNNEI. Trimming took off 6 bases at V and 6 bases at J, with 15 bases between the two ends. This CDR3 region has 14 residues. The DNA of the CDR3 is TGTGCCAGCAGACCGACGGGGAGCGTAAACATTCAGTACTTC. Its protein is CASRPTGSVNIQYF.

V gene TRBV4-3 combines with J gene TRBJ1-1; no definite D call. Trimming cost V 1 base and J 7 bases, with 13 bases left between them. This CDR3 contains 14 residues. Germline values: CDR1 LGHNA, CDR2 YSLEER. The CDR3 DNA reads TGCGCCAGCAGCCAAGGAAGAGGGTGGGGTGAAGCTTTCTTT. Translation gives CASSQGRGWGEAFF.

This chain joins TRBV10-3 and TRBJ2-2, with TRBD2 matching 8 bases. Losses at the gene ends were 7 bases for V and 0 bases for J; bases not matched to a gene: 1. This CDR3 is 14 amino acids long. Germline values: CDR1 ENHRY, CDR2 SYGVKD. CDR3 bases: TGTGCCATCACGGGACTAGCGAACACCGGGGAGCTGTTTTTT. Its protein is CAITGLANTGELFF.

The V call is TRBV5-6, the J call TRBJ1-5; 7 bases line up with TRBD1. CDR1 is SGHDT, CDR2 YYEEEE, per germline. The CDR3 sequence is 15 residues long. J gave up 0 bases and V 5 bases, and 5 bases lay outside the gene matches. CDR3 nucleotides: TGTGCCAGCAGTTTAGGGGGCTTTAGCAATCAGCCCCAGCATTTT. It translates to CASSLGGFSNQPQHF. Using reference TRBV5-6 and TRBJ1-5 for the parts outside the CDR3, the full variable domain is DAGVTQSPTHLIKTRGQQVTLRCSPKSGHDTVSWYQQALGQGPQFIFQYYEEEERQRGNFPDRFSGHQFPNYSSELNVNALLLGDSALYLCASSLGGFSNQPQHFGDGTRLSIL.

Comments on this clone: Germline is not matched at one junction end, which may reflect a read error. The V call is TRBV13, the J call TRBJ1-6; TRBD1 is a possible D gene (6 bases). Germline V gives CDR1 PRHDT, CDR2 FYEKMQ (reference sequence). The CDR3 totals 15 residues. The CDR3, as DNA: TGTGTCAGCAGCTTAGAAACAGGGATCAATTCACCCCTCCACTTT. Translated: CVSSLETGINSPLHF. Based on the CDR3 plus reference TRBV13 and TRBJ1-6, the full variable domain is AAGVIQSPRHLIKEKRETATLKCYPIPRHDTVYWYQQGPGQDPQFLISFYEKMQSDKGSIPDRFSAQQFSDYHSELNMSSLELGDSALYFCVSSLETGINSPLHFGNGTRLTVT.

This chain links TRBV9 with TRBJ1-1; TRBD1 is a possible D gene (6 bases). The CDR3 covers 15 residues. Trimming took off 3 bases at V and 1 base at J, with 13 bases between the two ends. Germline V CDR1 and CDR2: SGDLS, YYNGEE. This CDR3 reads CASSGKQGRNTEAFF. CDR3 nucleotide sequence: TGTGCCAGCAGCGGGAAACAGGGAAGGAACACTGAAGCTTTCTTT. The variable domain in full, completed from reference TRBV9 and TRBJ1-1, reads DSGVTQTPKHLITATGQRVTLRCSPRSGDLSVYWYQQSLDQGLQFLIQYYNGEERAKGNILERFSAQQFPDLHSELNLSSLELGDSALYFCASSGKQGRNTEAFFGQGTRLTVV.

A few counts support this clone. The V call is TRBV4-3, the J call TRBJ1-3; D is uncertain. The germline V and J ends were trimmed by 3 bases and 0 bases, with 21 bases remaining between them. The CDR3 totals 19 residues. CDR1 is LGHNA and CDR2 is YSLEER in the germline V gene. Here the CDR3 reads CASSQDLAFGVSSGNTIYF. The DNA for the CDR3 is TGCGCCAGCAGCCAGGACTTAGCTTTTGGGGTGAGCTCTGGAAACACCATATATTTT.

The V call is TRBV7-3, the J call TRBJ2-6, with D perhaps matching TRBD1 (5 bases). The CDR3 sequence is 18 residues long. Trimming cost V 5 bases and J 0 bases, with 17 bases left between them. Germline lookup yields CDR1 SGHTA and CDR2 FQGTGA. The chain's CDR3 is CASSLPGAASSGANVLTF. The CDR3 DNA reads TGTGCCAGCAGCCTCCCTGGGGCAGCTTCCTCTGGGGCCAACGTCCTGACTTTC.

Here the CDR3 reads CASSPGQGDYGYTF. The DNA of the CDR3 is TGCGCCAGCAGTCCCGGACAGGGCGACTATGGCTACACCTTC. The rearrangement links TRBV5-1 to TRBJ1-2, with 8 bases that match TRBD1. The CDR3 spans 14 residues. With 5 bases clipped from V and 3 bases from J, the junction kept 6 bases outside the gene matches. CDR1 is SGHRS and CDR2 is YFSETQ in the germline V gene. Combining the CDR3 with reference TRBV5-1 and TRBJ1-2 gives the whole variable domain KAGVTQTPRYLIKTRGQQVTLSCSPISGHRSVSWYQQTPGQGLQFLFEYFSETQRNKGNFPGRFSGRQFSNSRSEMNVSTLELGDSALYLCASSPGQGDYGYTFGSGTRLTVV.

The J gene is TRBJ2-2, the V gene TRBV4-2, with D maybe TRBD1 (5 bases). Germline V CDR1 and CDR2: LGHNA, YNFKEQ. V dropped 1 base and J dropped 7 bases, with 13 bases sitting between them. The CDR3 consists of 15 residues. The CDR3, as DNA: TGTGCCAGCAGCCAAGGCCAAGGGGCTGGCGGGGAGCTGTTTTTT. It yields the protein CASSQGQGAGGELFF.

The CDR3 spells CASSPGLAANEQFF. The CDR3 coding sequence is TGTGCCAGCTCACCGGGACTAGCGGCCAATGAGCAGTTCTTC. The rearrangement joins TRBV18 to TRBJ2-1; 11 bases match TRBD2. Germline V CDR1 and CDR2: KGHSH, LQKENI. Germline trimming cut 3 bases from V and 6 bases from J; bases unmatched to any gene: 1. This CDR3 spans 14 amino acids.

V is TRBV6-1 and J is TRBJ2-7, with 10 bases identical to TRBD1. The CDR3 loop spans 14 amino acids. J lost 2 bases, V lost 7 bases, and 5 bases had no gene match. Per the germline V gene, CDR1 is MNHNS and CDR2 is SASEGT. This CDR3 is CASTPGQGTYEQYF. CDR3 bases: TGTGCCAGCACCCCGGGACAGGGGACCTACGAGCAGTACTTC.

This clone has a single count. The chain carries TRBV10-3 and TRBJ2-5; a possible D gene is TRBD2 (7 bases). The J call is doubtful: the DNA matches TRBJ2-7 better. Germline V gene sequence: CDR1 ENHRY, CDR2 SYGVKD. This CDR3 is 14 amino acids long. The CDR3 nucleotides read TGTGCCATCAGTGAGGGGGGGGCAGGCTACGAGCAGTACTTC. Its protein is CAISEGGAGYEQYF.

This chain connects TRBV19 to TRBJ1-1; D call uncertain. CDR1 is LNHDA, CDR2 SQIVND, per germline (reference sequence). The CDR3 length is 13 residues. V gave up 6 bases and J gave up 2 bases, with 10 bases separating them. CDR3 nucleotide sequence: TGTGCCAGTAGAGAGCGGTTCAACACTGAAGCTTTCTTT. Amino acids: CASRERFNTEAFF.

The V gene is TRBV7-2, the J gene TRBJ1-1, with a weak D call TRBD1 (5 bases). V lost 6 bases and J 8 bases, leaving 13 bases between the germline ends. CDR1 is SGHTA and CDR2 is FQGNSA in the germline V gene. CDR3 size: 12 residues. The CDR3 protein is CASRSTGPEAFF. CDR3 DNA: TGTGCCAGCAGGTCCACAGGTCCCGAAGCTTTCTTT. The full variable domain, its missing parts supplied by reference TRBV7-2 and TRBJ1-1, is GAGVSQSPSNKVTEKGKDVELRCDPISGHTALYWYRQSLGQGLEFLIYFQGNSAPDKSGLPSDRFSAERTGGSVSTLTIQRTQQEDSAVYLCASRSTGPEAFFGQGTRLTVV.

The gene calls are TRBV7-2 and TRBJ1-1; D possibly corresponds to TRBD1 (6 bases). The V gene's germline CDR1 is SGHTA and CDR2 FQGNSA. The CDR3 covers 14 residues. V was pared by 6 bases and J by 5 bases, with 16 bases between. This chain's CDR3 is CASRQQGGGTEAFF. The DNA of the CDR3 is TGTGCCAGCAGACAACAGGGAGGGGGAACTGAAGCTTTCTTT. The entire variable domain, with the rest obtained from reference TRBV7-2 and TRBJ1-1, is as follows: GAGVSQSPSNKVTEKGKDVELRCDPISGHTALYWYRQSLGQGLEFLIYFQGNSAPDKSGLPSDRFSAERTGGSVSTLTIQRTQQEDSAVYLCASRQQGGGTEAFFGQGTRLTVV.

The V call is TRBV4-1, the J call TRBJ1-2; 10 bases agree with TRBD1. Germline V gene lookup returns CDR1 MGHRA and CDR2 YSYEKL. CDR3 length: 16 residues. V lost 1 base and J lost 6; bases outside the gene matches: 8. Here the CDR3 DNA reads TGCGCCAGCAGCCAAGTAGTTAGGGACAGGGGCAATGGCTACACCTTC. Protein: CASSQVVRDRGNGYTF.

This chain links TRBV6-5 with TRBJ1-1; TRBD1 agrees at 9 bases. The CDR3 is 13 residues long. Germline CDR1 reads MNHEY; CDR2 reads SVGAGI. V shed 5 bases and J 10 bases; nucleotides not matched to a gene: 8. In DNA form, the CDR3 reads TGTGCCAGCAGTGAGGGGACAGGGACAGTAGCTTTCTTT. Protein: CASSEGTGTVAFF.

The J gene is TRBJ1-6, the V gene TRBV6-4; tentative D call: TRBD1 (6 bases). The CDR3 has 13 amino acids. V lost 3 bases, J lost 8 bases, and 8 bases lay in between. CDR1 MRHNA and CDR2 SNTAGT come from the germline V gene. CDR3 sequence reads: CASSERTDSPLHF. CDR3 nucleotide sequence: TGTGCCAGCAGTGAACGGACAGATTCACCCCTCCACTTT.

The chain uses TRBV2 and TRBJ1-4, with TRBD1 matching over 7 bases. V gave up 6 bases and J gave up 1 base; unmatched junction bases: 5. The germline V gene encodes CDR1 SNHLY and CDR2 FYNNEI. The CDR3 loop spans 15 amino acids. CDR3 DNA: TGTGCCAGCAGGGAGGGGGCGGTAACTAATGAAAAACTGTTTTTT. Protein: CASREGAVTNEKLFF.

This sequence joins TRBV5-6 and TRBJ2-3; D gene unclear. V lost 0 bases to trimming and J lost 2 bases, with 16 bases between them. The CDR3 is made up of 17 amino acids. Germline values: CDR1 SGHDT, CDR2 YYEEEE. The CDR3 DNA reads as TGTGCCAGCAGCTTGGTTTTTGCCCAGTTGGCCACAGATACGCAGTATTTT. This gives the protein CASSLVFAQLATDTQYF.

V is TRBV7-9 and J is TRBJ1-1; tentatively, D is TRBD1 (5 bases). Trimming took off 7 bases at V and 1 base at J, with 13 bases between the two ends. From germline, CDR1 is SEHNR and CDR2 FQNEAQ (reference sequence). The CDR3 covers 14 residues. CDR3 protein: CASILETANTEAFF. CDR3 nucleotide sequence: TGTGCCAGCATCCTTGAGACAGCGAACACTGAAGCTTTCTTT.

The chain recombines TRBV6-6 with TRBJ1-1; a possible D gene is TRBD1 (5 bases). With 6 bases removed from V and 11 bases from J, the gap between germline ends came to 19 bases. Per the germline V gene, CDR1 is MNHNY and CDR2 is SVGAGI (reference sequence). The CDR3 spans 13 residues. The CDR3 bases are TGTGCCAGCAGCCCCGGGACTCGTCGTGATGCTTTCTTT. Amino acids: CASSPGTRRDAFF.

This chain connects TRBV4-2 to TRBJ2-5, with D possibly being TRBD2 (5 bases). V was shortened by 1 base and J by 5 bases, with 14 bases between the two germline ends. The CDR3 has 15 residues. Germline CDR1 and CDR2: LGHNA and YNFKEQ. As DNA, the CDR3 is TGTGCCAGCAGCCAAGGTGGGAGTCCCGGGGAGACCCAGTACTTC. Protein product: CASSQGGSPGETQYF.

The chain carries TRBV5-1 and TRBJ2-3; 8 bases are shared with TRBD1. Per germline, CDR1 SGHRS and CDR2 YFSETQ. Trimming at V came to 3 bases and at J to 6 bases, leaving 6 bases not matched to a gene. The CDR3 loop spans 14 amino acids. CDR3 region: CASSSGQGTDTQYF. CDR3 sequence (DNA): TGCGCCAGCAGCTCTGGACAGGGAACGGATACGCAGTATTTT.

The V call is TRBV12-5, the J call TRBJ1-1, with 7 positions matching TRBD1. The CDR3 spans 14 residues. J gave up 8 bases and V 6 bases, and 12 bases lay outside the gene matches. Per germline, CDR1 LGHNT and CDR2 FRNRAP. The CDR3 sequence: CASGKYTGALEAFF. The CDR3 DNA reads TGTGCTAGTGGCAAGTATACAGGGGCCCTCGAAGCTTTCTTT.

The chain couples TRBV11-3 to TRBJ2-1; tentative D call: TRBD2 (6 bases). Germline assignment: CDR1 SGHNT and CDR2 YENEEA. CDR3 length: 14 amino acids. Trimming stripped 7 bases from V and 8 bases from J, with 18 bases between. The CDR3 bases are TGTGCCAGCACCACGAGGACTACGACCCATGAGCAGTTCTTC. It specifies CASTTRTTTHEQFF.

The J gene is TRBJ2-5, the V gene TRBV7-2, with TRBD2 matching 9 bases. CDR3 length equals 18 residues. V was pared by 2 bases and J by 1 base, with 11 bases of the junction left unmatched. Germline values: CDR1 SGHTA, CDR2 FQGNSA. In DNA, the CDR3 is TGTGCCAGCAGCTTAAGGGCGGGGGGGCCTTTATTCCAAGAGACCCAGTACTTC. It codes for CASSLRAGGPLFQETQYF.